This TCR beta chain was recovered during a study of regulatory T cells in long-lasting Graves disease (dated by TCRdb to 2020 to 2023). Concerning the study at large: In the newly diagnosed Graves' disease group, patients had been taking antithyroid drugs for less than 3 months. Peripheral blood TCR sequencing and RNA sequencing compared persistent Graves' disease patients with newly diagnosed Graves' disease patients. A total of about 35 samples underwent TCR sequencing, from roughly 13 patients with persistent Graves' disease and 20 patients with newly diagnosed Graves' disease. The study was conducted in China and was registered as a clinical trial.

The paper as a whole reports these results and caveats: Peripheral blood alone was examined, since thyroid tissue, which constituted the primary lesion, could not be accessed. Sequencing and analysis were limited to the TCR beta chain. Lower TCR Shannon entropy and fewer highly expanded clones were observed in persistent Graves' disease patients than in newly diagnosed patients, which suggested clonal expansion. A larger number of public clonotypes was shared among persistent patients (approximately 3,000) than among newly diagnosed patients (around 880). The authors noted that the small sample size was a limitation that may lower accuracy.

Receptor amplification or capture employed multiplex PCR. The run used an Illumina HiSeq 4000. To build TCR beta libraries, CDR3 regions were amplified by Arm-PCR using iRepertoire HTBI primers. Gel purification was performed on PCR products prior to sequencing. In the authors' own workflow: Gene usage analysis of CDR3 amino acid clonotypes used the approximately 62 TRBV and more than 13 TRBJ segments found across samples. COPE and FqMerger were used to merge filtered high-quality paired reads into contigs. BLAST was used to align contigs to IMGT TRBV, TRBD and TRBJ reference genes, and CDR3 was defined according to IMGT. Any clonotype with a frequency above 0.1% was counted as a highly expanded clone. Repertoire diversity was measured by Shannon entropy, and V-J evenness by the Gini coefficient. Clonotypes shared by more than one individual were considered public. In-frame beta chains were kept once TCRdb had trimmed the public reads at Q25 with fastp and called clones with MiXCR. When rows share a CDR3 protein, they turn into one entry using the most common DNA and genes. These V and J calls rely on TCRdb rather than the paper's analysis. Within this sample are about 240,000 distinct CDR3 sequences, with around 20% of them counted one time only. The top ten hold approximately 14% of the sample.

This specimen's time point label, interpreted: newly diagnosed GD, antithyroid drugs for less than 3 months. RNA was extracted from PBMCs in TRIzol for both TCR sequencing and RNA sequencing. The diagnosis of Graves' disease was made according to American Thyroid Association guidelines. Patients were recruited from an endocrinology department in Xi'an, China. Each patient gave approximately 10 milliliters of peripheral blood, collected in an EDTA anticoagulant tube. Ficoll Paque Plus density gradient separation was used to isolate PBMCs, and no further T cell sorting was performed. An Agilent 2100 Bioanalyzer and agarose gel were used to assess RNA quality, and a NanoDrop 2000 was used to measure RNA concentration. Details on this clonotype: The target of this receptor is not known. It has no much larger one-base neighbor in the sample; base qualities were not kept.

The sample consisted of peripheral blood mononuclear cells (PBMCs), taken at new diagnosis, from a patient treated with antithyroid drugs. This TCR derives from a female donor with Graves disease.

The nucleotides read TGCAGCGTTGGGCTCTTGGGCCCCAAAAACATTCAGTACTTC. Its translation reads: CSVGLLGPKNIQYF. The rearranged chain carries TRBV29-1 and TRBJ2-4; the D gene cannot be resolved reliably. The germline V gene specifies SQVTM as CDR1 and ANQGSEA as CDR2. The V end loses 4 bases and the J end loses 2 bases, and a stretch of 12 bases separates them. Inclusive of the bounding cysteine and phenylalanine, the CDR3 is 14 residues long. The retained sequence is limited to the CDR3, 42 bases, with the frame set at the first base.